These 20 T cell receptor beta chains came from one sample sequenced in a study of beta chain features in type 1 diabetes. Regarding the study as a whole: Patients with Type 1 diabetes showed moderately but significantly shorter TCRB CDR3s in all four CD4+ subsets.

Antigens of these TCRs are unknown. As every portion of the isolated RNA was reverse transcribed, the sequencing read expressed TCRB transcripts. Clones were sequenced by immunoSEQ multiplex PCR, and TCRdb holds only the in-frame ones, with some missing. There are a few hundred thousand clones in the sample; roughly 13% occur only once, and about 0.016% lies in the top ten. Sample: naive CD4+ T cells from blood. Receptors were obtained from a woman between 18 and 29 years old with type 1 diabetes.

This clone turned up a few times. The chain joins TRBV6-6 to TRBJ2-1; 8 nucleotides align to TRBD2. The CDR3 has 15 amino acids. Germline V CDR1 and CDR2: MNHNY, SVGAGI (reference sequence). The ends lost 3 bases at V and 6 bases at J; junction bases unmatched: 7. CDR3 region: CASSYGLAGRNEQFF. DNA of the CDR3: TGTGCCAGCAGTTATGGGCTAGCGGGTCGCAATGAGCAGTTCTTC.

The chain has TRBV9 and TRBJ1-2, with 8 bases matching TRBD1. The V segment lost 3 bases and the J segment 3 bases; nucleotides outside the gene matches: 4. This CDR3 spans 14 amino acids. Germline CDR1 is SGDLS and CDR2 is YYNGEE. CDR3 protein: CASSAGQGDYGYTF. The CDR3 nucleotides are TGTGCCAGCAGCGCCGGACAGGGCGACTATGGCTACACCTTC.

J is TRBJ1-4 and V is TRBV28; 7 nucleotides agree with TRBD1. This CDR3 has 14 amino acids. The J segment lost 7 bases and the V segment lost 6 bases, leaving 8 bases of the junction unmatched. Germline V gene data show CDR1 as MDHEN and CDR2 as SYDVKM. CDR3: CASSGQDPSEKLFF. The CDR3 DNA sequence: TGTGCCAGCAGCGGACAGGACCCAAGTGAAAAACTGTTTTTT.

This clone occurred a few times. The rearrangement uses TRBV15 and TRBJ2-3; D not resolved. CDR3 size: 15 residues. CDR1 is LNHNV and CDR2 is YYDKDF in the germline V gene (reference sequence). Trimming pared 0 bases from V and 7 bases from J, leaving 14 bases between. In DNA, the CDR3 is TGTGCCACCAGCAGAGATAGGCCAGAACAGTATACGCAGTATTTT. As protein: CATSRDRPEQYTQYF. The full variable domain, completed using reference TRBV15 and TRBJ2-3, is DAMVIQNPRYQVTQFGKPVTLSCSQTLNHNVMYWYQQKSSQAPKLLFHYYDKDFNNEADTPDNFQSRRPNTSFCFLDIRSPGLGDTAMYLCATSRDRPEQYTQYFGPGTRLTVL.

This clone has a handful of counts. This rearrangement joins TRBV5-1 to TRBJ2-1, with D maybe TRBD2 (5 bases). V lost 0 bases, J lost 2 bases, and 9 bases lay in between. Looked up from germline, CDR1 is SGHRS and CDR2 is YFSETQ. This CDR3 comprises 15 residues. DNA of the CDR3: TGCGCCAGCAGCTTGGAGGAGGCGGCCTACAATGAGCAGTTCTTC. Translation gives CASSLEEAAYNEQFF.

In this sample, this clone turned up a few times. V and J are TRBV19 and TRBJ2-1; D gene uncertain. Germline CDR1 is LNHDA and CDR2 is SQIVND (reference sequence). The CDR3 is 14 amino acids. V was shortened by 2 bases and J by 5 bases, with 10 bases between the two germline ends. The CDR3 sequence: CASSIQASNNEQFF. CDR3 nucleotides: TGTGCCAGTAGTATACAGGCTTCTAACAATGAGCAGTTCTTC.

V is TRBV4-2 and J is TRBJ1-4; no clear D gene. Trimming took 3 bases from V and 1 from J, leaving 18 bases between them. The CDR3 extends over 18 amino acids. Per the germline V gene, CDR1 is LGHNA and CDR2 is YNFKEQ. CDR3: CASSHARVMSGTNEKLFF. In DNA, the CDR3 is TGTGCCAGCAGCCATGCTAGGGTAATGAGCGGAACTAATGAAAAACTGTTTTTT.

As to this clone: The DNA is left out, because the CDR3 cannot be placed on it with certainty; the CDR3 is given as TCRdb lists it. The chain combines TRBV1 with TRBJ1-1. TRBV1 represents a pseudogene. The length of the CDR3 is 13 amino acids, counting both ends. The CDR3 here is CTSSWGPGAEAFF.

The V call is TRBV6-6, the J call TRBJ2-5, with D maybe TRBD1 (6 bases). Germline CDR1 reads MNHNY; CDR2 reads SVGAGI (reference sequence). The CDR3 is made up of 14 amino acids. Trimming shortened V by 4 bases and J by 4 bases, and 13 bases separated the two germline ends. Here the CDR3 reads CASSSPGDGETQYF. In DNA, the CDR3 is TGTGCCAGCAGTTCCCCAGGGGATGGAGAGACCCAGTACTTC.

The genes are TRBV7-2 and TRBJ2-7; perhaps TRBD1 as D (5 bases). The CDR3 covers 13 residues. CDR1 SGHTA and CDR2 FQGNSA come from the germline V gene. Trimming stripped 1 base from V and 3 bases from J, with 7 bases between. The CDR3: CASSLEGYYEQYV. The DNA for the CDR3 is TGTGCCAGCAGCTTAGAGGGGTACTACGAGCAGTACGTC.

This chain uses TRBV6-1 with TRBJ2-4; 9 bases are a match to TRBD2. J lost 6 bases, V lost 3 bases, and 15 bases had no gene match. Germline assignment: CDR1 MNHNS and CDR2 SASEGT. The length of the CDR3 is 18 residues. The CDR3 DNA reads as TGTGCCAGCAGTGATTTTTCGCGTAGCGGGAGATCGGGAAACATTCAGTACTTC. It codes for CASSDFSRSGRSGNIQYF.

This clone was seen many times. The chain links TRBV29-1 to TRBJ2-4; D perhaps matches TRBD1 (5 bases). The V gene's germline CDR1 is SQVTM and CDR2 ANQGSEA. This CDR3 comprises 12 residues. V was trimmed by 1 base and J by 13 bases, leaving 14 bases between them. CDR3 protein: CSVEASAGSQYF. CDR3 bases: TGCAGCGTTGAAGCGTCGGCAGGGTCACAGTACTTC.

In its sample, this clone was seen a few times. This rearrangement joins TRBV10-3 to TRBJ2-7; TRBD2 agrees at 13 bases. Germline-derived CDR1 and CDR2 are ENHRY and SYGVKD. There are 14 residues in the CDR3. The junction had 3 bases not matched to a gene; V was cut back by 7 bases and J by 3 bases. CDR3: CAIKGLAGDYEQYF. Here the CDR3 DNA reads TGTGCCATCAAAGGACTAGCGGGAGACTACGAGCAGTACTTC.

The gene calls are TRBV29-1 and TRBJ2-5; D may be TRBD2 (6 bases). The CDR3 contains 15 residues. V dropped 4 bases and J dropped 4 bases, with 19 bases sitting between them. Per the germline V gene, CDR1 is SQVTM and CDR2 is ANQGSEA. The CDR3 nucleotides are TGCAGCGTTGTGACGGGAGTGGATTTACGAGAGACCCAGTACTTC. Amino acids: CSVVTGVDLRETQYF.

The chain employs TRBV4-1 and TRBJ1-2; perhaps TRBD1 as D (5 bases). Per the germline V gene, CDR1 is MGHRA and CDR2 is YSYEKL. CDR3 length: 17 amino acids. Trimming shortened V by 2 bases and J by 0 bases, and 16 bases separated the two germline ends. The chain's CDR3 is CASSQPRGGLSNYGYTF. The CDR3 nucleotides are TGCGCCAGCAGCCAACCCCGGGGGGGGTTATCTAACTATGGCTACACCTTC.

There are a few counts of this clone. V and J are TRBV25-1 and TRBJ2-1, with 7 bases identical to TRBD2. V dropped 4 bases and J dropped 6; count of bases not matched to a gene: 6. Germline lookup yields CDR1 MGHDK and CDR2 SYGVNS. This CDR3 is 14 amino acids long. The CDR3 sequence is CASSGEGGSNEQFF. For the CDR3, the DNA is TGTGCCAGCAGTGGTGAGGGAGGGAGCAATGAGCAGTTCTTC.

The chain uses TRBV19 and TRBJ2-1; 12 bases line up with TRBD2. With V trimmed by 5 bases and J by 4 bases, 3 bases remained unmatched. Germline V gene sequence: CDR1 LNHDA, CDR2 SQIVND (reference sequence). The CDR3 is 15 residues long. CDR3 region: CASSAGLAGYNEQFF. CDR3 coding DNA: TGTGCCAGTAGTGCCGGACTAGCGGGGTACAATGAGCAGTTCTTC. Full variable domain (outside the CDR3, taken from reference TRBV19 and TRBJ2-1): DGGITQSPKYLFRKEGQNVTLSCEQNLNHDAMYWYRQDPGQGLRLIYYSQIVNDFQKGDIAEGYSVSREKKESFPLTVTSAQKNPTAFYLCASSAGLAGYNEQFFGPGTRLTVL.

This chain links TRBV5-1 with TRBJ1-5; D is uncertain. The CDR3 is made up of 14 amino acids. V lost 1 base, J lost 5 bases, and 10 bases lay in between. Germline CDR1 is SGHRS and CDR2 is YFSETQ. CDR3 bases: TGCGCCAGCAGCTTGTGGCCAGGTGATCAGCCCCAGCATTTT. Amino acid sequence: CASSLWPGDQPQHF.

This chain joins TRBV4-1 and TRBJ2-6, with D perhaps matching TRBD1 (5 bases). The germline V gene has CDR1 MGHRA and CDR2 YSYEKL. Trimming left V 1 base short and J 0 bases short, with 10 bases between. CDR3 length: 17 amino acids. DNA of the CDR3: TGCGCCAGCAGCCAAGTACAGGTGAGCTCTGGGGCCAACGTCCTGACTTTC. It codes for CASSQVQVSSGANVLTF.

The rearrangement links TRBV15 to TRBJ2-1, with 9 nucleotides matching TRBD1. The junction had 4 bases not matched to a gene; V was cut back by 0 bases and J by 1 base. Germline loops: CDR1 LNHNV, CDR2 YYDKDF (reference sequence). This CDR3 has 17 amino acids. CDR3 sequence (DNA): TGTGCCACCAGCAGAGATGGGGGGACAGGGTCCTACAATGAGCAGTTCTTC. Its translation is CATSRDGGTGSYNEQFF.